This T cell receptor (beta chain) was captured by sequencing in a study of cytomegalovirus exposure and HLA in healthy donors. Across the whole study: An early data release held around 80 million unique TCRs from HLA-typed donors. Study conclusions and caveats: When presence/absence was analysed, sequencing depth was taken to be roughly uniform across donors. Later analysis demonstrated an association between a missense DCLRE1C variant and TCR beta V- and J-gene trimming. An analysis was carried out at a later point. It showed that HLA-associated TCR beta chains were more clonally expanded than equally common non-associated chains.

For this clone: The antigen is undetermined.

Amplification used 60 Vbeta primers and 13 Jbeta primers. Generated by immunoSEQ multiplex PCR, the TCRdb table keeps only in-frame clones and is missing some. Of around 200,000 clones listed, roughly 70% are singletons. The germline gives CDR1 MNHNS, CDR2 SASEGT. The CDR3 extends over 12 amino acids. V was trimmed by 8 bases and J by 7 bases, leaving 14 bases between them. This chain uses TRBV6-1 with TRBJ1-1, with a tentative D call TRBD1 (6 bases). The sequenced material came from PBMCs. This TCR derives from a male donor in good health and CMV-seronegative. CDR3 in amino acids: CASVKQGFEAFF. CDR3 DNA: TGTGCCAGCGTAAAGCAGGGGTTTGAAGCTTTCTTT.